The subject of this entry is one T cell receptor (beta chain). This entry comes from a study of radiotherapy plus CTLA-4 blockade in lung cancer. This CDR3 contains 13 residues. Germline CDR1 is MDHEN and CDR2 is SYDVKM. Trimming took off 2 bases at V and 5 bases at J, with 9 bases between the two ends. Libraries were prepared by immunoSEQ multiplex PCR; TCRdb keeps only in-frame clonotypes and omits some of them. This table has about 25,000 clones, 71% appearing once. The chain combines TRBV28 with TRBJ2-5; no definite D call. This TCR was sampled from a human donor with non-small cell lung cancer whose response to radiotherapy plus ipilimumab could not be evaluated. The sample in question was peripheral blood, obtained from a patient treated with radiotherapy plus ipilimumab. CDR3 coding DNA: TGTGCCAGCAGTTTACCGGGTTTCGAGACCCAGTACTTC. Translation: CASSLPGFETQYF.